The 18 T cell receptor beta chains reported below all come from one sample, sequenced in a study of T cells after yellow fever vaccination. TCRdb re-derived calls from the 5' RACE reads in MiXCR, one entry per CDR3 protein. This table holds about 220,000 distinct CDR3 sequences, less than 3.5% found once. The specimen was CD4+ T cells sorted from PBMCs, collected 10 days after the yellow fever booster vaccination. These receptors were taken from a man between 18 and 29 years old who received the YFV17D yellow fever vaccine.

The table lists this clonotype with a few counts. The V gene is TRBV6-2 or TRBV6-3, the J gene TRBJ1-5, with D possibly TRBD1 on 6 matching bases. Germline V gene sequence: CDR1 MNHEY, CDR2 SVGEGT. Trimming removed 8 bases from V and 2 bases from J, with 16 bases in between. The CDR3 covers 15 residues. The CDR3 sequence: CASDHRGAGNQPQHF. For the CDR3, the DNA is TGTGCCAGCGACCATCGGGGGGCAGGCAATCAGCCCCAGCATTTT.

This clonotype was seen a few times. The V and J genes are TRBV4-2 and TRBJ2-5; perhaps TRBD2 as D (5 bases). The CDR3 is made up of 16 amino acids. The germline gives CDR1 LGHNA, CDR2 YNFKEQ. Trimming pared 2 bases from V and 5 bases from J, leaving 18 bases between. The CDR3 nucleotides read TGTGCCAGCAGCCAATCGAGGACGGCGCGGAGGGAGACCCAGTACTTC. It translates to CASSQSRTARRETQYF.

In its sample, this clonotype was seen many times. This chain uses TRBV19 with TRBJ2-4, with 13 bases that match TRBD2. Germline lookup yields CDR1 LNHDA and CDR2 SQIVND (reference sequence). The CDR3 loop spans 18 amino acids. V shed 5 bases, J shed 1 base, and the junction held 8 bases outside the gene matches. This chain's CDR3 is CASSFTSGGAEAKNIQYF. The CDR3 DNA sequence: TGTGCCAGTAGTTTCACTAGCGGGGGGGCCGAGGCCAAAAACATTCAGTACTTC.

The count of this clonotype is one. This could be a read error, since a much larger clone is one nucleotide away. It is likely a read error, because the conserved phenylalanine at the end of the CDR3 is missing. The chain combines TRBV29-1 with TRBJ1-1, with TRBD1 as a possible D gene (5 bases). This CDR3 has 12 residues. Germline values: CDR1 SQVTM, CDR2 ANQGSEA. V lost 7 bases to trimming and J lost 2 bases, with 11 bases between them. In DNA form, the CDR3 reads TGCAGCGGCGGACACCTAAACACTGAAGCTTTCTCT. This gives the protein CSGGHLNTEAFS.

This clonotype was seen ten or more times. The CDR3 nucleotides read TGCGCCAGCAGTCCCTCAATCAGGAGGATGAACACTGAAGCTTTCTTT. Protein: CASSPSIRRMNTEAFF. J is TRBJ1-1 and V is TRBV5-1; D ambiguous. Trimming removed 5 bases from V and 0 bases from J, with 17 bases in between. The germline V gene encodes CDR1 SGHRS and CDR2 YFSETQ. The CDR3 length is 16 residues.

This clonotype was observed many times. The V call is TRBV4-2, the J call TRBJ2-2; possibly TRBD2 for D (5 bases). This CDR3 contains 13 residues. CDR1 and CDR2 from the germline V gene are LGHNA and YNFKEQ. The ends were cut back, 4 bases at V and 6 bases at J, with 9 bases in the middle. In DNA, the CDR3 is TGTGCCAGCAGCCGATCGGGGTCCGGGGAGCTGTTTTTT. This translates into CASSRSGSGELFF.

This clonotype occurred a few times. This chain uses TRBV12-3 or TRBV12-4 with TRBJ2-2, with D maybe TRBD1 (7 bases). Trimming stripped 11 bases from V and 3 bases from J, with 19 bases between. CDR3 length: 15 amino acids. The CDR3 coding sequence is TGTGCCGCCAGGGGCAGGGGGGCGGACACCGGGGAGCTGTTTTTT. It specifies CAARGRGADTGELFF.

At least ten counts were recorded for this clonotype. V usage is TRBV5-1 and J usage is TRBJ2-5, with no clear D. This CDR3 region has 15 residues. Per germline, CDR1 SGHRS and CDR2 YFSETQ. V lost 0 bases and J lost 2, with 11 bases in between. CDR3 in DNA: TGCGCCAGCAGCTTGGTCGGGTACCCTCAAGAGACCCAGTACTTC. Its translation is CASSLVGYPQETQYF.

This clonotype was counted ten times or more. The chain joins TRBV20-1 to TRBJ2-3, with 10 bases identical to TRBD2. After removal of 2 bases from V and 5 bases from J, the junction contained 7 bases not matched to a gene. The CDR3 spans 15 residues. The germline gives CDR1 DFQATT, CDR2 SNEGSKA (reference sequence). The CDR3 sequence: CSARNLAGVGDTQYF. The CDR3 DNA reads TGCAGTGCTAGAAACCTAGCGGGGGTGGGAGATACGCAGTATTTT.

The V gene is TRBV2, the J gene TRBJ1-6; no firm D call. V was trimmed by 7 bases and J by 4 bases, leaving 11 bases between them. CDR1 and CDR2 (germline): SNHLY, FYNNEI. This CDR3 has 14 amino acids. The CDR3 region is CASTIEGYNSPLHF. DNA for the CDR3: TGTGCCAGCACGATTGAAGGTTATAATTCACCCCTCCACTTT.

CDR3 DNA sequence: TGTGCCAGCAGTTTTGTTGTGGGCACTGAAGCTTTCTTT. Its protein is CASSFVVGTEAFF. The chain uses TRBV12-3 or TRBV12-4 and TRBJ1-1; D ambiguous. The CDR3 is 13 amino acids. Between the trimmed V and J ends, which lost 3 bases and 4 bases, there was a span of 9 bases.

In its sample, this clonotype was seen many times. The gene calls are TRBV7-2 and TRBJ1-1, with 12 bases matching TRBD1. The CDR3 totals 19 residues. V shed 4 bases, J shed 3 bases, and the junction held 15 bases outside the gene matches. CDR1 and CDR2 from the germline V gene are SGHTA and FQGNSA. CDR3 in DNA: TGTGCCAGCAGCTCGTCCGGGACAGGGGGCAACCCGCTTTACACTGAAGCTTTCTTT. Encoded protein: CASSSSGTGGNPLYTEAFF.

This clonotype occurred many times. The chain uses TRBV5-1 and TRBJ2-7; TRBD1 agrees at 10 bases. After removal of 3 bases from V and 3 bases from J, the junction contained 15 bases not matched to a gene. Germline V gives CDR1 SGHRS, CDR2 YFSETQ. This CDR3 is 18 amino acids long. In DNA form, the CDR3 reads TGCGCCAGCAGCTATCCCGGACAGGGGGGAGGCCCTTACTACGAGCAGTACTTC. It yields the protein CASSYPGQGGGPYYEQYF.

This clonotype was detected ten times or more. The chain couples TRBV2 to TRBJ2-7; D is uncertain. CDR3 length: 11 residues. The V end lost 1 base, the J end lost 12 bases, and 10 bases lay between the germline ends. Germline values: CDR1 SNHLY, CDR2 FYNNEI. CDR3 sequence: CASSEVGYPYF. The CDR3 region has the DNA TGTGCCAGCAGTGAAGTGGGGTATCCGTACTTC.

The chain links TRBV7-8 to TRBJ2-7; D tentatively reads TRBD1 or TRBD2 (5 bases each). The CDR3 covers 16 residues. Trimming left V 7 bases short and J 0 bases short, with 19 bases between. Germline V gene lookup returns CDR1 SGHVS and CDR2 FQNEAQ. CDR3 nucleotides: TGTGCCAGCACTCCTTATTGGGACGGTAGCTCCTACGAGCAGTACGTC. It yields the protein CASTPYWDGSSYEQYV.

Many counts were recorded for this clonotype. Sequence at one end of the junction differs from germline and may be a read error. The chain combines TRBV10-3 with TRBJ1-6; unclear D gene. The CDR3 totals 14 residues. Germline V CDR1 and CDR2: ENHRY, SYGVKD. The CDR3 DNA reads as TGTGCCGTCAGCAGACCCTCCGTGGATTCACCCCTCCACTTT. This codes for CAVSRPSVDSPLHF.

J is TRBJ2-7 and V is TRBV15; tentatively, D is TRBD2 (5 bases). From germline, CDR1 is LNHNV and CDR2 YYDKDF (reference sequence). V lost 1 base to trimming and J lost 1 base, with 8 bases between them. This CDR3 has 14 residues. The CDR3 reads CATSRGGGSYEQYF. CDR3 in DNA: TGTGCCACCAGCAGAGGTGGAGGTTCCTACGAGCAGTACTTC.

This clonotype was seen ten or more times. Written as DNA, the CDR3 is TGCGCCAGCAGCTTTGGCGGGGAGTCAACTAGCACAGATACGCAGTATTTT. It is translated as CASSFGGESTSTDTQYF. The chain is built from TRBV5-1 and TRBJ2-3, with a tentative D call TRBD2 (6 bases). Germline assignment: CDR1 SGHRS and CDR2 YFSETQ. The CDR3 spans 17 residues. The V gene lost 2 bases and the J gene lost 0 bases, with 16 bases spanning the gap.